This entry concerns a single T cell receptor beta chain. The data originate from a study of blood T cell repertoires in COVID-19. Turning to the study itself: T cells, B-cell-depleted T cells, or PBMCs supplied cDNA or gDNA.

V was shortened by 1 base and J by 9 bases, with 14 bases between the two germline ends. CDR1 is SGHNT and CDR2 is YYREEE in the germline V gene (reference sequence). The CDR3 has 15 residues. A Seattle source enrolled patients during active infection and followed them longitudinally. Profiled with immunoSEQ multiplex PCR; TCRdb holds only in-frame clones, not every one. The sample carries about 220,000 clones, around 83% recorded once. The sample consisted of peripheral blood. This sequence originates from a woman in her seventies with COVID-19, enrolled during active disease. The rearrangement uses TRBV5-4 and TRBJ1-6; D ambiguous. CDR3 in amino acids: CASSLTGSTGSPLHF. The CDR3 coding sequence is TGTGCCAGCAGCTTGACCGGGTCAACGGGTTCACCCCTCCACTTT. The full variable domain, its missing parts supplied by reference TRBV5-4 and TRBJ1-6, is ETGVTQSPTHLIKTRGQQVTLRCSSQSGHNTVSWYQQALGQGPQFIFQYYREEENGRGNFPPRFSGLQFPNYSSELNVNALELDDSALYLCASSLTGSTGSPLHFGNGTRLTVT.